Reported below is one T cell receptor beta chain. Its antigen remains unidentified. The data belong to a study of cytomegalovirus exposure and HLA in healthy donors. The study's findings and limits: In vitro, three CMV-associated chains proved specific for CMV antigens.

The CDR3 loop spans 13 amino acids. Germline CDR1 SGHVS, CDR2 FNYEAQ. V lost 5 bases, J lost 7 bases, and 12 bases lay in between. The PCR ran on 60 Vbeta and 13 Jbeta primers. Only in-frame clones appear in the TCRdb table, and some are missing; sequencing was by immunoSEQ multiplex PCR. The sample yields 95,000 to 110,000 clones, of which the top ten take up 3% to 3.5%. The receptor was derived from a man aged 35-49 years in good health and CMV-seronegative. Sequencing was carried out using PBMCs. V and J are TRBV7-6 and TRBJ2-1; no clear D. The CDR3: CASSPGWSNEQFF. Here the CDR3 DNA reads TGTGCCAGCAGCCCCGGTTGGAGTAATGAGCAGTTCTTC.